This TCR beta chain was recorded in a study of cytomegalovirus exposure and HLA in healthy donors. For the study at large: The 95 to 150 validation repertoires, a later analysis reported, used the same platform as the approximately 700 first-cohort repertoires.

Produced via immunoSEQ multiplex PCR; TCRdb's table is partial and in-frame only. The sample lists 55,000 to 70,000 clones; roughly nine tenths were seen once. General study findings and limits: Investigators reported under 200 TCR beta chains as tied to cytomegalovirus. Subsequent analysis found a tendency for first-cohort TCR clusters to co-occur within the roughly 130 validation repertoires. Specificity for CMV antigens was confirmed in vitro for three of the CMV-associated chains.

On this clone itself: As yet, its antigen is unknown.

The sample comprised PBMCs. This receptor was obtained from a man aged 18 to 29 in good health and CMV-seronegative.

CDR3 coding DNA: TGCGCCAGCAGCTTCAAAGGGGCGTCTGAAAAACTGTTTTTT. It codes for CASSFKGASEKLFF. This rearrangement joins TRBV4-3 to TRBJ1-4; D perhaps matches TRBD1 (5 bases). Trimming shortened V by 5 bases and J by 7 bases, and 14 bases separated the two germline ends. Germline-derived CDR1 and CDR2 are LGHNA and YSLEER. CDR3 size: 14 residues.